Listed below are T cell receptor beta chains from one sample, sequenced in a study of T-cell memory formation after mild COVID-19. TCRdb re-derived calls from the 5' RACE reads in MiXCR, one entry per CDR3 protein. The repertoire includes 400,000 to 450,000 distinct CDR3 sequences, roughly 18% of them detected once, and roughly a fifth sits in the top ten. Sequencing was carried out using PBMCs or a T cell subset sorted from them (not recorded which). Every receptor here comes from a man between 18 and 35 years old who had mild COVID-19 (a few samples of this study predate the infection). Cell type and time point are not known. Both conserved end residues are part of each CDR3. D genes are given only for firm matches. Clone size is shown for a subset of rows, as once, few, many or a class of expanded clone.

clone size	D gene	V gene	J gene	CDR3 DNA	CDR3 protein
NA	TRBD1	TRBV20-1	TRBJ2-1	TGCAGTGCTCCGACAGGGGGCTACAATGAGCAGTTCTTC	CSAPTGGYNEQFF
few	TRBD2	TRBV5-4	TRBJ2-4	TGTGCCAGCAGCGTGTCTCTACTAGCGGGGGGTGGTGGCAAAAACATTCAGTACTTC	CASSVSLLAGGGGKNIQYF
few	TRBD2	TRBV12-3/TRBV12-4	TRBJ2-3	TGTGCCAGCAGTTTCGCGGGGGGGACCCCAGATACGCAGTATTTT	CASSFAGGTPDTQYF
few	NA	TRBV7-9	TRBJ1-5	TGTGCCAGCAGCTTAAGAGGAGACAATCAGCCCCAGCATTTT	CASSLRGDNQPQHF
few	TRBD1	TRBV7-3	TRBJ2-2	TGTGCCAGCAGCTTAAGCGGACAGGGGGCGAGTGAGCTGTTTTTT	CASSLSGQGASELFF
many	NA	TRBV5-1	TRBJ1-2	TGCGCCAGCAGCTTGGATTCAACACTGTACTATGGCTACACCTTC	CASSLDSTLYYGYTF
many	NA	TRBV5-1	TRBJ2-6	TGCGCCAGCTACGCTAGAGGGGCCAACGTCCTGACTTTC	CASYARGANVLTF
many	NA	TRBV6-6	TRBJ2-1	TGTGCCAGCAGTTACCGGAACGCGCGGGGGCCCATGAGCAATGAGCAGTTCTTC	CASSYRNARGPMSNEQFF
few	NA	TRBV20-1	TRBJ2-7	TGCAGTGCTAGAGATCGGGGCGAGCAGTACTTC	CSARDRGEQYF
NA	NA	TRBV10-3	TRBJ1-1	TGTGCCATCAGGAGCAGGGTGGACACTGAAGCTTTCTTT	CAIRSRVDTEAFF
NA	TRBD1	TRBV29-1	TRBJ1-2	TGCAGCGTTGGGACAGGAGCTAACTATGGCTACACCTTC	CSVGTGANYGYTF
NA	NA	TRBV7-2	TRBJ2-7	TGTGCCAGCAGCTCCCCAGGGGCGTTGTACGAGCAGTACTTC	CASSSPGALYEQYF
NA	NA	TRBV20-1	TRBJ1-5	TGCAGTGCTAGAGTGGGGACTTCCAGACAGCCCCAGCATTTT	CSARVGTSRQPQHF
few	NA	TRBV7-9	TRBJ2-1	TGTGCCAGCAGCGCGACACAGGTCACGCTCCCCTACAATGAGCAGTTCTTC	CASSATQVTLPYNEQFF
few	NA	TRBV5-5	TRBJ2-5	TGTGCCAGCAGCTTCGTGATGGTGGAGACCCAGTACTTC	CASSFVMVETQYF
NA	TRBD2	TRBV7-9	TRBJ2-3	TGTGCCAGCAGCCCCCCTCATCTAGGGGGACTAGCGGGTGATACGCAGTATTTT	CASSPPHLGGLAGDTQYF
few	TRBD2	TRBV5-1	TRBJ2-3	TGCGCCAGCAGGGCCTTCAGCGGGGGGGCTGGAGATACGCAGTATTTT	CASRAFSGGAGDTQYF
few	TRBD1	TRBV5-1	TRBJ2-1	TGCGCCAGCAGCTCCCAGGACAGGCACAATGAGCAGTTCTTC	CASSSQDRHNEQFF
few	NA	TRBV3-1	TRBJ2-5	TGTGCCAGCAGCATAGTCGCCCGGAAAGAGACCCAGTACTTC	CASSIVARKETQYF
NA	TRBD2	TRBV28	TRBJ2-3	TGTGCCAGCACCCCGTGGACTAGCGGGGGTAACACAGATACGCAGTATTTT	CASTPWTSGGNTDTQYF
NA	NA	TRBV9	TRBJ2-3	TGTGCCAGCAGCCTAGGGGATACCAGCACAGATACGCAGTATTTT	CASSLGDTSTDTQYF
NA	NA	TRBV12-3/TRBV12-4	TRBJ1-5	TGTGCCAGCAGTCGGACTCGTCAGAATCAGCCCCAGCATTTT	CASSRTRQNQPQHF
NA	NA	TRBV5-6	TRBJ1-6	TGTGCCAGCAGCTTAAAGGACCGTTTTTTATCACCCCTCCACTTT	CASSLKDRFLSPLHF
NA	NA	TRBV5-8	TRBJ1-1	TGTGCCAGCAGCTTGCTTACAGGGATAACCATGAACACTGAAGCTTTCTTT	CASSLLTGITMNTEAFF
NA	TRBD2	TRBV20-1	TRBJ2-1	TGCAGTGCTCTAGCGGGGACCTACAATGAGCAGTTCTTC	CSALAGTYNEQFF
many	TRBD2	TRBV4-1	TRBJ2-3	TGCGCCAGCAGCCAAGAGAGGGAGGGAGATACGCAGTATTTT	CASSQEREGDTQYF
NA	TRBD1	TRBV12-3/TRBV12-4	TRBJ2-7	TGTGCCAGCAGTCCTACAGGGGCCGGCGAGCAGTACTTC	CASSPTGAGEQYF
NA	NA	TRBV29-1	TRBJ1-1	TGCAGCGGTCAGGAACAACGGGGCACTGAAGCTTTCTTT	CSGQEQRGTEAFF
few	NA	TRBV7-6	TRBJ1-4	TGTGCCAGCAGCTTAGGGGCCTATGAAAAACTGTTTTTT	CASSLGAYEKLFF
NA	NA	TRBV5-6	TRBJ1-2	TGTGCCAGCTCCCCCCGGCCGGACGATGGCTACACCTTC	CASSPRPDDGYTF
few	TRBD1	TRBV7-9	TRBJ1-3	TGTGCCAGCAGCGCACAGGGGGCTCGTGGAAACACCATATATTTT	CASSAQGARGNTIYF
NA	TRBD1	TRBV5-4	TRBJ2-3	TGTGCCAGCAGCCGGTACAGGGGGATGTTGGGCACAGATACGCAGTATTTT	CASSRYRGMLGTDTQYF
few	TRBD2	TRBV7-2	TRBJ2-3	TGTGCCAGCAGCTCAGTGGGACTAGCGGGGGTCACAGATACGCAGTATTTT	CASSSVGLAGVTDTQYF
NA	TRBD2	TRBV20-1	TRBJ2-3	TGCAGTGCTAGCGGGGGGGCCGACGGCACAGATACGCAGTATTTT	CSASGGADGTDTQYF
NA	NA	TRBV3-1	TRBJ1-2	TGTGCCAGCAGCCAGAGGGGATATGGCTACACCTTC	CASSQRGYGYTF
many	NA	TRBV12-3/TRBV12-4	TRBJ1-1	TGTGCCAGCAGACCGACACGAATAACTGAAGCTTTCTTT	CASRPTRITEAFF
NA	NA	TRBV19	TRBJ2-2	TGTGCCAGTACCAAGGGGGGCAGCCATGCCCGACACACCGGGGAGCTGTTTTTT	CASTKGGSHARHTGELFF
NA	TRBD1	TRBV27	TRBJ1-4	TGTGCCAGCAGTTTACTTCGGGACAGTGCTAATGAAAAACTGTTTTTT	CASSLLRDSANEKLFF
NA	NA	TRBV19	TRBJ1-1	TGTGCCAGTATGTACGGGTGGAACACTGAAGCTTTCTTT	CASMYGWNTEAFF
once	NA	TRBV9	TRBJ1-2	TGTGCCAGCAGCGTTCCCGACGGGGGATACACCTTC	CASSVPDGGYTF
NA	NA	TRBV4-2	TRBJ1-1	TGTGCCAGCAGCCAAGAACCAGGGCAGAACACTGAAGCTTTCTTT	CASSQEPGQNTEAFF
NA	NA	TRBV7-9	TRBJ2-2	TGTGCCAGCAGCCCTAACCGGGGGAGTACCGGGGAGCTGTTTTTT	CASSPNRGSTGELFF
few	TRBD2	TRBV7-2	TRBJ2-1	TGTGCCAGCAGCTCCAATCTAGCGGGGGGGCTTTGGGAGCAGTTCTTC	CASSSNLAGGLWEQFF
many	NA	TRBV7-2	TRBJ1-5	TGTGCCAGCAGCTTAGGGGGGCCTCAGCCCCAGCATTTT	CASSLGGPQPQHF
few	TRBD2	TRBV7-7	TRBJ2-5	TGTGCTAGCAGCCAAGGCAGCGGGAACCAAGAGACCCAGTACTTC	CASSQGSGNQETQYF
NA	NA	TRBV24-1	TRBJ2-1	TGTGCCACCAGTGTCGGGATCCCCAATGAGCAGTTCTTC	CATSVGIPNEQFF
NA	NA	TRBV15	TRBJ2-7	TGTGCCACCAGCAGAGAACGTGGGGGCCTTTACGAGCAGTACTTC	CATSRERGGLYEQYF
few	NA	TRBV28	TRBJ1-5	TGTGCCAGCAGTTTTTTCGCCCAAGCCCAGCATTTT	CASSFFAQAQHF